Described below is a single T cell receptor (beta chain) sequence and its context. The authors' processing: It was from reference gene primer amplification that nucleated cell counts were estimated. The method was immunoSEQ multiplex PCR; TCRdb's version includes in-frame clones alone and lacks a portion of them. V and J calls and clone size are given by that table; D and trimming were obtained from the DNA. The data hold 130,000 to 150,000 clones, with roughly 90% observed a single time. Germline-derived CDR1 and CDR2 are MDHEN and SYDVKM. This CDR3 spans 12 amino acids. Deletions cut 4 bases from V and 8 bases from J, with 11 bases between. No more than 2 weeks before study entry, exposed participants had met a case of COVID-19. This sample stems from a study of blood T cell repertoires in COVID-19. Across the whole study: Whether acute or convalescent, the COVID-19 samples came from the United States, Italy and Spain. Sample material is recorded as cDNA or gDNA derived from T cells, B-cell-depleted T cells, or PBMCs.

Input material: PBMCs or T cells enriched from blood (not recorded which). The receptor comes from a woman between 40 and 55 years old who had been exposed to COVID-19. This chain uses TRBV28 with TRBJ1-2; D remains unclear. The CDR3 region is CASSSGLGGYTF. The CDR3 DNA is TGTGCCAGCAGTTCTGGCCTGGGCGGCTACACCTTC.